Given below is one T cell receptor (beta chain) in context. Antigen: not known. CD8+CD57+ cell expansion had been shown by flow cytometry in patients chosen for sequencing. Genomic DNA provided the template from which TCR beta VDJ and CDR3 profiles were obtained. TCRdb called the reads again in MiXCR, with one record for every CDR3 protein. This repertoire shows about 220,000 distinct CDR3 sequences, around 45% found once; its top ten account for 7.8%. Trimming took 5 bases from V and 3 from J, leaving 13 bases between them. Looked up from germline, CDR1 is SEHNR and CDR2 is FQNEAQ (reference sequence). The CDR3 is made up of 15 amino acids. The data were obtained in a study of CD8+CD57+ T cells in acquired aplastic anemia. Study in general: About 3 ug was the average amount of DNA from sorted CD4+ and CD8+ cells.

Whole-study results and caveats: Patient and control CD8+ Simpson's diversity was not significantly different. The same twenty-nine CD8+ CDR3 sequences occurred in patients and in controls.

The chain is built from TRBV7-9 and TRBJ2-2; tentative D call: TRBD1 (5 bases). The sequenced sample was sorted CD4+, CD8+, or CD8+CD57+ T cells (not recorded which) from PBMCs. The sequence was collected from a human donor with aplastic anemia. CDR3 nucleotides: TGTGCCAGCAGCCGAATGTCAGGGTACACCGGGGAGCTGTTTTTT. Translation: CASSRMSGYTGELFF.